This TCR beta chain originates from a study of cytomegalovirus exposure and HLA in healthy donors. The PCR used 60 Vbeta and 13 Jbeta primers. Profiling relied on immunoSEQ multiplex PCR, and the TCRdb table lists in-frame clones only, not all of them. The table includes roughly 150,000 clones, roughly 68% detected once. The V and J ends lost 4 bases and 13 bases respectively, with 16 bases between them. The CDR3 is made up of 12 amino acids. Germline CDR1 is MNHNY and CDR2 is SVGAGI (reference sequence). The rearrangement joins TRBV6-6 to TRBJ1-2; weak D call: TRBD1 (5 bases). The sequenced sample was PBMCs. The TCR was taken from a man aged 55 to 70 in good health and CMV-seronegative. In DNA, the CDR3 is TGTGCCAGCAGTTCACGGGGGTTCTGGGGCACCTTC. It encodes CASSSRGFWGTF.